This entry lists 2 T cell receptor beta chains sequenced from one sample in a study of T cell clonality in common variable immunodeficiency. Method: immunoSEQ multiplex PCR; TCRdb's copy keeps in-frame clones and lacks some. The sample shows around 81,000 clones, none of them appearing just once. Sequencing was performed on peripheral blood mononuclear cells. These receptors all come from a person aged 18 to 75 in good health.

This clone came up many times. The DNA ends 3 residues before the CDR3 does, and the rest of the CDR3 is filled in from the germline J gene. The genes are TRBV5-4 and TRBJ2-1; 11 bases map to TRBD1. CDR3 length: 15 amino acids. The V gene's germline CDR1 is SGHNT and CDR2 YYREEE (reference sequence). Losses at the gene ends were 2 bases for V and 6 bases for J; bases not matched to a gene: 4. The sequenced part of the CDR3 DNA is TGTGCCAGCAGCTTAGGACAGGGGGCGCGCAATGAG. This codes for CASSLGQGARNE. The CDR3 reads in full as CASSLGQGARNEQFF.

This clone was observed many times. An end of the junction does not agree with germline; a read error may underlie this. The read is 3 residues too short to cover the CDR3 end, so that end is filled in from the germline J gene. V is TRBV4-2 and J is TRBJ2-3; D uncertain. Germline V CDR1 and CDR2: LGHNA, YNFKEQ. The CDR3 contains 16 residues. CDR3 bases read: TGCGCCAGCAGCCAAATGAGTAGTAGCCGCACAGATACG. This translates into CASSQMSSSRTDT. The entire CDR3 protein is CASSQMSSSRTDTQYF.